This passage covers 26 T cell receptor beta chains from one sample sequenced in a study of T-cell memory formation after mild COVID-19. TCRdb reprocessed the 5' RACE reads with MiXCR, giving one entry per CDR3 protein. The sample consists of some 210,000 distinct CDR3 sequences, around 16% of them appearing once. Sequencing was done on a sample of PBMCs or a T cell subset sorted from them (not recorded which). These TCRs come from an adult woman who had mild COVID-19 (a few samples of this study predate the infection). Cell type and time point are not known.

The chain carries TRBV6-5 and TRBJ2-7; no definite D call. The CDR3 sequence is 15 residues long. Trimming took off 6 bases at V and 1 base at J, with 16 bases between the two ends. Looked up from germline, CDR1 is MNHEY and CDR2 is SVGAGI. CDR3: CASSQKTGSSYEQYF. CDR3 sequence (DNA): TGTGCCAGCAGCCAAAAGACGGGCTCATCCTACGAGCAGTACTTC.

This chain links TRBV7-2 with TRBJ1-2; D remains unclear. V was shortened by 2 bases and J by 5 bases, with 12 bases between the two germline ends. CDR1 and CDR2 from the germline V gene are SGHTA and FQGNSA. The CDR3 loop spans 14 amino acids. Here the CDR3 DNA reads TGTGCCAGCAGCTTATTTGGCAGAGAATATGGCTACACCTTC. Translation: CASSLFGREYGYTF.

This clonotype occurred a few times. This chain connects TRBV7-2 to TRBJ2-1, with 9 bases aligning to TRBD1. V shed 10 bases and J 5 bases; nucleotides not matched to a gene: 9. The CDR3 spans 14 residues. CDR1 SGHTA and CDR2 FQGNSA come from the germline V gene. DNA of the CDR3: TGTGCCAACTCACAGGGGGCTAACAACAATGAGCAGTTCTTC. This encodes CANSQGANNNEQFF.

This sequence joins TRBV20-1 and TRBJ1-1; D is perhaps TRBD1 (5 bases). Between the trimmed V and J ends, which lost 6 bases and 3 bases, there was a span of 14 bases. Germline V CDR1 and CDR2: DFQATT, SNEGSKA (reference sequence). This CDR3 comprises 13 residues. CDR3 sequence (DNA): TGCAGTGCCAGGGCGGGAATTTACACTGAAGCTTTCTTT. This codes for CSARAGIYTEAFF.

The rearrangement links TRBV5-1 to TRBJ2-1, with 15 nucleotides matching TRBD2. CDR3 length equals 14 residues. The V gene's germline CDR1 is SGHRS and CDR2 YFSETQ. With 4 bases clipped from V and 11 bases from J, the junction kept 4 bases outside the gene matches. The CDR3 DNA reads as TGCGCCAGCAGCCCCGGACTAGCGGGAGGGAAGCAGTTCTTC. It specifies CASSPGLAGGKQFF.

The rearrangement joins TRBV5-6 to TRBJ2-2, with 11 bases identical to TRBD1. V was pared by 4 bases and J by 5 bases, with 10 bases of the junction left unmatched. The length of the CDR3 is 17 residues. Germline CDR1 is SGHDT and CDR2 is YYEEEE. In DNA form, the CDR3 reads TGTGCCAGCAGCGCGACAGGACAGGGGGCAGGGACCGGGGAGCTGTTTTTT. Its translation: CASSATGQGAGTGELFF.

This clonotype was seen a few times. This chain joins TRBV18 and TRBJ2-7, with TRBD1 matching 7 bases. CDR1 and CDR2 from the germline V gene are KGHSH and LQKENI. The CDR3 runs to 15 residues. Unmatched junction bases numbered 7, after V lost 3 bases and J lost 2 bases. The CDR3 here is CASSPPRTGAYEQYF. The CDR3 DNA sequence: TGTGCCAGCTCACCCCCCCGGACAGGAGCCTACGAGCAGTACTTC.

The chain has TRBV7-9 and TRBJ2-5, with TRBD2 identical over 12 bases. CDR1 and CDR2 from the germline V gene are SEHNR and FQNEAQ (reference sequence). V shed 5 bases and J 3 bases; nucleotides not matched to a gene: 4. There are 15 residues in the CDR3. CDR3 residues: CASSPRLAGEETQYF. CDR3 DNA sequence: TGTGCCAGCAGCCCACGACTAGCGGGGGAAGAGACCCAGTACTTC.

This clonotype was found a few times. The chain couples TRBV24-1 to TRBJ1-2; TRBD1 matches at 9 bases. The V and J ends lost 1 base and 4 bases, in that order; junction bases with no gene match: 9. Germline V lookup: CDR1 KGHDR, CDR2 SFDVKD. The CDR3 runs 17 residues. The CDR3 region has the DNA TGTGCCACCAGTGATTTCACCGGGACAGGGACCACCTATGGCTACACCTTC. As protein: CATSDFTGTGTTYGYTF.

The rearrangement uses TRBV27 and TRBJ1-2; perhaps TRBD1 as D (5 bases). Trimming cost V 2 bases and J 4 bases, with 11 bases left between them. Germline V gene lookup returns CDR1 MNHEY and CDR2 SMNVEV (reference sequence). There are 14 residues in the CDR3. The CDR3, as DNA: TGTGCCAGCAGTTTAGCAGGGAGAGGCTATGGCTACACCTTC. Protein sequence: CASSLAGRGYGYTF.

This clonotype was observed at least ten times. The V gene is TRBV7-9, the J gene TRBJ1-2; D perhaps matches TRBD1 (5 bases). The CDR3 is 12 amino acids. V dropped 4 bases and J dropped 8 bases, with 11 bases sitting between them. CDR1 is SEHNR, CDR2 FQNEAQ, per germline (reference sequence). The CDR3 loop is CASSSGTRGYTF. CDR3 DNA: TGTGCCAGCAGCTCGGGGACGCGAGGCTACACCTTC.

This clonotype was picked up a small number of times. J is TRBJ2-5 and V is TRBV20-1; D not resolved. V was clipped by 4 bases and J by 2 bases, with 14 bases between them. Germline V gene lookup returns CDR1 DFQATT and CDR2 SNEGSKA (reference sequence). CDR3 length: 14 amino acids. The CDR3 nucleotides are TGCAGTGCTAACCCGAAGGGCAGGCAAGAGACCCAGTACTTC. Protein: CSANPKGRQETQYF.

Ten or more counts support this clonotype. The chain couples TRBV9 to TRBJ2-1; TRBD2 agrees at 7 bases. Germline V gives CDR1 SGDLS, CDR2 YYNGEE. This CDR3 spans 16 amino acids. V lost 0 bases, J lost 4 bases, and 7 bases stayed unmatched. In DNA form, the CDR3 reads TGTGCCAGCAGCGTAGCGGGCCTAGCGGAGTACAATGAGCAGTTCTTC. This encodes CASSVAGLAEYNEQFF.

This clonotype was observed a handful of times. The rearrangement uses TRBV7-3 and TRBJ1-1; D not resolved. V was pared by 2 bases and J by 1 base, with 8 bases between. Germline lookup yields CDR1 SGHTA and CDR2 FQGTGA. The CDR3 covers 14 residues. CDR3 in amino acids: CASSLDGENTEAFF. The CDR3 nucleotides are TGTGCCAGCAGCTTAGACGGGGAGAACACTGAAGCTTTCTTT.

V usage is TRBV7-2 and J usage is TRBJ1-2, with TRBD1 as a possible D gene (5 bases). Between the trimmed V and J ends, which lost 4 bases and 6 bases, there was a span of 15 bases. Looked up from germline, CDR1 is SGHTA and CDR2 is FQGNSA. The CDR3 is 14 residues long. CDR3 in DNA: TGTGCCAGCAGCTATTATGAGGGGCTGAATGGCTACACCTTC. This codes for CASSYYEGLNGYTF.

This chain joins TRBV5-1 and TRBJ2-5; 10 bases are shared with TRBD1. J was trimmed by 4 bases and V by 3 bases; bases with no gene match: 9. Germline values: CDR1 SGHRS, CDR2 YFSETQ. The CDR3 is 16 residues long. The CDR3 loop reads CASSYEGQGGSETQYF. For the CDR3, the DNA is TGCGCCAGCAGCTACGAAGGACAGGGGGGCTCAGAGACCCAGTACTTC.

V usage is TRBV24-1 and J usage is TRBJ2-2, with D hard to call. Looked up from germline, CDR1 is KGHDR and CDR2 is SFDVKD. This CDR3 is 13 amino acids long. V shed 6 bases and J shed 6 bases, with 10 bases lying between them. The CDR3 protein is CATSRILAGELFF. The DNA for the CDR3 is TGTGCCACCAGTCGGATTCTGGCCGGGGAGCTGTTTTTT.

The V and J genes are TRBV7-2 and TRBJ2-1, with 9 bases matching TRBD1. CDR3 length: 15 amino acids. Trimming at V came to 5 bases and at J to 8 bases, leaving 10 bases not matched to a gene. Germline V gives CDR1 SGHTA, CDR2 FQGNSA. CDR3 nucleotide sequence: TGTGCCAGCAGCCTAAACGGACAGGGGTTCTATGAGCAGTTCTTC. This sequence encodes CASSLNGQGFYEQFF.

The genes are TRBV20-1 and TRBJ1-5; D is uncertain. From germline, CDR1 is DFQATT and CDR2 SNEGSKA (reference sequence). The CDR3 is 12 residues long. The germline V and J ends were trimmed by 3 bases and 4 bases, with 7 bases remaining between them. The chain's CDR3 is CSASRQNQPQHF. CDR3 coding DNA: TGCAGTGCTAGTCGCCAGAATCAGCCCCAGCATTTT.

This clonotype was found a few times. V is TRBV7-8 and J is TRBJ1-5; D not resolved. Germline loops: CDR1 SGHVS, CDR2 FQNEAQ. This CDR3 is built from 14 residues. Trimming took off 5 bases at V and 3 bases at J, with 11 bases between the two ends. CDR3 in DNA: TGTGCCAGCAGCCCCGGACGGGTCAATCAGCCCCAGCATTTT. Protein product: CASSPGRVNQPQHF.

This clonotype was observed a few times. This chain connects TRBV19 to TRBJ1-2; D remains unclear. The CDR3 is made up of 13 amino acids. The germline V gene has CDR1 LNHDA and CDR2 SQIVND (reference sequence). Trimming removed 3 bases at V and 4 bases at J, with 9 bases between. The CDR3, as DNA: TGTGCCAGTAGTATGGCGGGGTTCTATGGCTACACCTTC. Its translation is CASSMAGFYGYTF.

The V gene is TRBV4-2, the J gene TRBJ1-4; D uncertain. Germline V CDR1 and CDR2: LGHNA, YNFKEQ. The V end lost 2 bases, the J end lost 8 bases, and 18 bases lay between the germline ends. This CDR3 is built from 16 residues. Here the CDR3 DNA reads TGTGCCAGCAGCCAAACCCGTCGGGCGGGGTGGGAAAAACTGTTTTTT. Residues: CASSQTRRAGWEKLFF.

There are a few counts of this clonotype. The chain has TRBV20-1 and TRBJ2-7; 8 positions match TRBD1. Trimming cost V 6 bases and J 5 bases; bases outside gene matches: 15. CDR1 DFQATT and CDR2 SNEGSKA come from the germline V gene (reference sequence). The CDR3 runs 15 residues. The CDR3 sequence: CSAAPLRQGADEQYF. The CDR3 DNA is TGCAGTGCGGCCCCCCTTCGGCAGGGGGCTGACGAGCAGTACTTC.

V usage is TRBV5-1 and J usage is TRBJ1-2; D is ambiguous. Germline CDR1 and CDR2: SGHRS and YFSETQ. The CDR3 spans 15 residues. The V end was cut by 0 bases, the J end by 5 bases, with 14 bases between. In nucleotides, the CDR3 is TGCGCCAGCAGCTTGGAGACCGGACTGAAGTATGGCTACACCTTC. It codes for CASSLETGLKYGYTF.

The rearrangement uses TRBV6-5 and TRBJ1-4; D is undetermined. Germline CDR1 MNHEY, CDR2 SVGAGI. This CDR3 spans 13 amino acids. Deletions cut 5 bases from V and 8 bases from J, with 12 bases between. The DNA of the CDR3 is TGTGCCAGCAGTCTGGGATGGAAAGAAAAACTGTTTTTT. Translated: CASSLGWKEKLFF.

This clonotype was counted only a few times. The chain combines TRBV5-1 with TRBJ1-6; D unresolved. The CDR3 has 16 amino acids. Trimming pared 0 bases from V and 5 bases from J, leaving 12 bases between. Germline V gives CDR1 SGHRS, CDR2 YFSETQ. CDR3 DNA sequence: TGCGCCAGCAGCTTGGAAGCGCGGACGAATAATTCACCCCTCCACTTT. This gives the protein CASSLEARTNNSPLHF.